This entry is about one T cell receptor (beta chain). These data originate in a study of shared clonotypes between healthy human individuals. Nashville, Tennessee was home to all donors, each a Caucasian adult. The CDR3 loop spans 14 amino acids. The V end lost 0 bases, the J end lost 2 bases, and 8 bases lay between the germline ends. Germline V lookup: CDR1 SGDLS, CDR2 YYNGEE. TCRdb's copy holds only in-frame clones and misses some; the assay was immunoSEQ multiplex PCR. This sample has millions of clones, with around 95% found just once. This chain connects TRBV9 to TRBJ2-5; D possibly corresponds to TRBD2 (5 bases). Sequencing was performed on naive CD4+ T cells sorted from blood. Indicated subset: CD45RA+ positively selected. The receptor comes from a man younger than 30 in good health. CDR3 DNA: TGTGCCAGCAGCGTAGGGGAGCTACAAGAGACCCAGTACTTC. Translation gives CASSVGELQETQYF.